The text below deals with one TCR beta chain. Its specificity is unknown. The data were obtained in a study of cytotoxic CD8 clonotypes in ibrutinib-treated CLL. Study information: Patient counts were ten to eleven relapsed/refractory, over 14 treatment-naive and some 17 IGHV unmutated.

Study results and limitations: Baseline levels were approached again at progression, after clonality had risen at ibrutinib response. Rare overall, public clonotypes shrank or held steady under therapy.

Sequencing was designed to attain a depth spanning 1 in 200,000 to 1 in 1 million T cells. The assay was immunoSEQ multiplex PCR, and TCRdb's table has in-frame clones only and misses some. This sample has some 80,000 clones, with 70% to 80% found just once. The TCR was taken from a human donor with chronic lymphocytic leukemia. Specimen: PBMCs, collected after 12 months of ibrutinib treatment.

As DNA, the CDR3 is TGTGCCAGCAGCTGGACTAGCGGGGGGCGAGATGAGCAGTTCTTC. Its translation: CASSWTSGGRDEQFF. The chain carries TRBV7-2 and TRBJ2-1; 14 nucleotides align to TRBD2. V dropped 4 bases and J dropped 8; count of bases not matched to a gene: 4. Per germline, CDR1 SGHTA and CDR2 FQGNSA. CDR3 size: 15 residues.